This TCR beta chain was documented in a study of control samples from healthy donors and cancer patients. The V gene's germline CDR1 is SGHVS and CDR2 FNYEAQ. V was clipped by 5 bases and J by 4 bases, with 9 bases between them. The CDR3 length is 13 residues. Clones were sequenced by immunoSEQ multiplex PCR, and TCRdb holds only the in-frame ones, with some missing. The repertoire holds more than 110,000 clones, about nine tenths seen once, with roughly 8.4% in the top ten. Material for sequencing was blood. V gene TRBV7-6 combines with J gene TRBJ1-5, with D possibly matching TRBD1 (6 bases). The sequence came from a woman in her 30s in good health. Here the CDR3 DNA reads TGTGCCAGCAGCGGCGGACAGAATCAGCCCCAGCATTTT. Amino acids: CASSGGQNQPQHF.